This TCR beta chain was sequenced for a study of T cells in Graves' hyperthyroidism and ophthalmopathy (dated by TCRdb to about 2019). In the study overall: Peripheral blood was collected at initial diagnosis, before any treatment. The paper reports TCR Vbeta CDR3 sequencing of roughly 140 peripheral blood samples: under 45 ophthalmopathy, under 80 hyperthyroidism and some 17 progressor patients. TCR V-J signatures able to tell the groups apart were searched for in a discovery cohort of 90 to 100 patients, of whom fewer than 45 had Graves' ophthalmopathy and around 57 had stable Graves' hyperthyroidism. Prospective prediction of ophthalmopathy was tested in an independent validation cohort consisting of fewer than 20 hyperthyroidism patients and some 15 patients who later progressed to ophthalmopathy. Following sampling, methimazole starting at 30 mg daily was given to hyperthyroidism patients, and high-dose intravenous methylprednisolone was given to ophthalmopathy patients. The 95 to 100 discovery patients were randomly divided into training and test sets at a 7:3 ratio. Thyroid tissue and blood T-cell repertoires from six or seven Graves' hyperthyroidism patients were also compared in the study.

Concerning this clonotype: Its specific antigen is unknown. Per-base quality was not reported, and no clone a single base away is much larger than it.

Findings and caveats that apply to the study as a whole: Most expanded thyroid clonotypes (frequency above 0.001) were also detected in blood, a finding suggesting that blood repertoires may reflect thyroid immune responses. Sample size was not statistically predetermined, and investigators were not blinded to group allocation. In cross-validation, a model built on a 13 V-J signature told ophthalmopathy apart from stable hyperthyroidism with 85% to 90% sensitivity and roughly 81% specificity, and in testing the same model reached 80%/75%. During validation, the model predicted progression to ophthalmopathy a median of about 5.9 months ahead of onset, with around 65% sensitivity and less than 85% specificity.

Hyperthyroidism patients were newly diagnosed, had a disease duration of under 2 months, and were aged 18 to 65 years. Any patient with an uncontrolled infection, another autoimmune disease, pregnancy or lactation was excluded. Diagnoses relied on clinical symptoms, serum thyroxine and TRAb, thyroid ultrasound and orbital computed tomography. For progressor patients, blood was drawn at the first diagnosis of hyperthyroidism, before any ophthalmopathy symptoms had appeared. PBMCs were isolated from more than 9 ml of fresh peripheral blood by Ficoll-Paque density gradient centrifugation. Progressor patients were first diagnosed with Graves' hyperthyroidism and then developed ophthalmopathy during follow-up. Trizol reagent was used to extract total RNA, and RNA quality was then checked on an Agilent 2100 Bioanalyzer. The TCR beta CDR3 regions were amplified from RNA transcripts. For the first round of RT-PCR on the TCR CDR3, the HTBI primer set was used together with the Qiagen OneStep RT-PCR kit. Libraries were constructed in a second round of multiplex PCR, after which size selection and purification were performed. The libraries were sequenced on an Illumina HiSeq2000 using paired-end 100 bp reads. Regarding the original processing steps: SOAPnuke was used to process the raw data, throwing out any read that contained adapters or uncalled bases, had a mean Phred below 15, or lacked an exact constant-primer or identifier match. COPE v1.2.5 was used to merge the high-quality paired reads, and each unique nucleotide sequence was defined as a clonotype. MiTCR v1.1 was used to align the clonotypes against IMGT TRBV, TRBD and TRBJ reference segments. Only V-J combinations with frequency above 0.0001, covering roughly 99% of repertoires, were analysed. A TCS score was defined as the ratio between F50 (clonal expansion) and ExV (chaos), using BLOSUM62-based TCRdist between CDR3 peptides within each V-J. Welch's t-statistics and random forest reduced several hundred V-J features to under 15, which were used in a naive Bayes classifier (R e1071). The public reads were reprocessed in TCRdb via fastp at Q25 and MiXCR, keeping in-frame beta chains. One record per CDR3 amino acid sequence lists the most common genes and DNA. These V and J calls rely on TCRdb rather than the paper's analysis. The sample includes some 350,000 distinct CDR3 sequences, with approximately 14% observed a single time. The ten most abundant clones make up about 27% of the sample.

CDR1 and CDR2, per the germline V gene, are MDHEN and SYDVKM. V was cut back by 6 bases and J by 6 bases, leaving a gap of 24 bases between them. The CDR3 holds 17 amino acids from the cysteine to the phenylalanine. The CDR3 DNA has 51 bases and is translated from base 1. The chain is assembled from TRBV28 and TRBJ1-5, and the D gene may be TRBD1, 6 bases matching. Specimen: blood. The clonotype originates from a woman younger than 30 with Graves' hyperthyroidism that later progressed to Graves' ophthalmopathy. The CDR3 in this case is CASSRLRKGGGFQPQHF. The DNA is TGTGCCAGCAGCCGCCTCAGAAAAGGGGGGGGCTTTCAGCCCCAGCATTTT.